This T cell receptor beta chain stems from a study of CD8 T cells in ankylosing spondylitis. This clonotype has just a few counts. Antigen unknown. Study results and caveats: Disease-linked clones reportedly concentrated significantly in matched ankylosing spondylitis synovial fluid.

The CDR3 is 14 amino acids. Germline CDR1 and CDR2: SEHNR and FQNEAQ (reference sequence). V lost 5 bases and J lost 4; bases outside the gene matches: 5. TCRdb independently ran MiXCR on the 5' RACE reads; one entry per CDR3 protein. The sample carries approximately 90,000 distinct CDR3 sequences, about 8.3% recorded once. This sequence joins TRBV7-9 and TRBJ1-5, with 7 bases aligning to TRBD1. The sample was blood, either unsorted or a sorted T cell fraction (not recorded which). This TCR was recovered from a male donor with ankylosing spondylitis or in good health (not recorded which). CDR3 region: CASSRDSSNQPQHF. The DNA of the CDR3 is TGTGCCAGCAGCCGGGACAGCAGTAATCAGCCCCAGCATTTT.